This TCR beta chain came from a study of T-cell reconstitution after alpha-beta-depleted transplantation in children. General study points: In some patients, recipient T cells and intrathymic progenitors surviving conditioning explained high day-60 diversity. Expanded clones from the graft, numbering several hundred, reportedly supplied alpha-beta T cells about two months after transplant.

This clonotype was counted ten times or more. Its antigen remains unknown. The CDR3 has 16 residues. Germline CDR1 is SGDLS and CDR2 is YYNGEE. The germline V and J ends were trimmed by 4 bases and 2 bases, with 19 bases remaining between them. During its preparation, the TCRbeta library received unique molecular identifiers. TCRdb itself ran the PCR reads through MiXCR, one entry per CDR3 protein. The sample lists roughly 76,000 distinct CDR3 sequences, approximately 10% occurring once. This sequence joins TRBV9 and TRBJ2-7, with no clear D. The sequenced sample was PBMCs, obtained before TCRalphabeta/CD19-depleted stem cell transplant. The sequence derives from a boy aged 10-17 years with acute myeloid leukemia, due to receive a stem cell transplant. The CDR3 here is CASSPHDPRIPYEQYF. The CDR3 DNA reads as TGTGCCAGCAGCCCCCACGACCCCCGGATACCCTACGAGCAGTACTTC.